The rows below give T cell receptor beta chains drawn from one sample of a study of T cells in localized non-small cell lung cancer. Profiling relied on immunoSEQ multiplex PCR, and the TCRdb table lists in-frame clones only, not all of them. The data show approximately 33,000 clones, about 83% seen once. Sequenced here: peripheral blood, sampled before any cancer treatment. These receptors were collected from a woman aged 40 to 75 with stage I lung adenocarcinoma. Each CDR3 is given with its conserved first and last residue. Each record gives: J gene, V gene, clone size, D gene, CDR3 protein, CDR3 DNA. The D gene is left open where the match is weak. Clone size, where shown, is once, few, many, or a class for clones that have expanded.

J: TRBJ1-4
V: TRBV11-3
size: .
D: TRBD1
CDR3: CASSPLTGRSEKLFF
DNA: TGTGCCAGCAGCCCCCTGACAGGGAGAAGTGAAAAACTGTTTTTT

J: TRBJ1-1
V: TRBV7-2
size: .
D: .
CDR3: CASSLDRSTEAFF
DNA: TGTGCCAGCAGCTTAGATAGGAGCACTGAAGCTTTCTTT

J: TRBJ2-2
V: TRBV7-9
size: .
D: .
CDR3: CASSLEVGGTGELFF
DNA: TGTGCCAGCAGCTTAGAGGTTGGGGGGACCGGGGAGCTGTTTTTT

J: TRBJ1-2
V: TRBV7-2
size: .
D: TRBD1
CDR3: CASSLVTTGNYGYTF
DNA: TGTGCCAGCAGCTTGGTCACGACAGGGAACTATGGCTACACCTTC

J: TRBJ2-1
V: TRBV11-3
size: .
D: TRBD1
CDR3: CASSVRGTGRDNEQFF
DNA: TGTGCCAGCAGCGTGCGTGGGACAGGGAGAGACAATGAGCAGTTCTTC

J: TRBJ1-1
V: TRBV10-3
size: once
D: .
CDR3: CAIRAAFQNTEAFF
DNA: TGTGCCATCAGGGCCGCCTTTCAGAACACTGAAGCTTTCTTT

J: TRBJ1-1
V: TRBV7-3
size: .
D: .
CDR3: CASSAGVSAEAFF
DNA: TGTGCCAGCAGCGCCGGTGTATCCGCTGAAGCTTTCTTT

J: TRBJ2-7
V: TRBV5-1
size: .
D: .
CDR3: CASSLSTSYTYEQYF
DNA: TGCGCCAGCAGCTTGTCTACTAGCTATACCTACGAGCAGTACTTC

J: TRBJ2-1
V: TRBV5-1
size: .
D: TRBD2
CDR3: CASSLDSRLAGNEQFF
DNA: TGCGCCAGCAGCTTGGATTCTCGGCTAGCGGGCAATGAGCAGTTCTTC

J: TRBJ2-4
V: TRBV21-1
size: .
D: .
CDR3: CAITGACRSKNIQYF
DNA: TGTGCCATCACTGGGGCATGTAGATCCAAAAACATTCAGTACTTC

J: TRBJ2-1
V: TRBV7-3
size: .
D: TRBD2
CDR3: CASSLGRLGGGYNEQFF
DNA: TGTGCCAGCAGCTTAGGCCGGCTCGGCGGGGGCTACAATGAGCAGTTCTTC

J: TRBJ2-2
V: TRBV18
size: .
D: .
CDR3: CASGRGGPSSGELFF
DNA: TGTGCCAGTGGCCGAGGGGGGCCCAGTTCCGGGGAGCTGTTTTTT

J: TRBJ1-2
V: TRBV2
size: few
D: .
CDR3: CASSESGVMDYGYTF
DNA: TGTGCCAGCAGCGAATCAGGGGTTATGGACTATGGCTACACCTTC

J: TRBJ1-2
V: TRBV14
size: .
D: .
CDR3: CASSHTESYGYTF
DNA: TGTGCCAGCAGCCACACAGAGTCCTATGGCTACACCTTC

J: TRBJ1-3
V: TRBV7-2
size: .
D: TRBD1
CDR3: CASSLTGSPISGNTIYF
DNA: TGTGCCAGCAGCTTGACAGGGAGTCCCATCTCTGGAAACACCATATATTTT

J: TRBJ2-7
V: TRBV5-1
size: .
D: .
CDR3: CASSLEEGANEQYF
DNA: TGCGCCAGCAGCTTGGAGGAGGGGGCTAACGAGCAGTACTTC

J: TRBJ1-1
V: TRBV28
size: .
D: .
CDR3: CASRSRETGNTEAFF
DNA: TGTGCCAGCAGGTCAAGGGAGACGGGGAACACTGAAGCTTTCTTT

J: TRBJ1-1
V: TRBV29-1
size: .
D: .
CDR3: CSFRQYQDTEAFF
DNA: TGCAGCTTCAGACAGTACCAGGACACTGAAGCTTTCTTT

J: TRBJ1-5
V: TRBV6-5
size: .
D: TRBD1
CDR3: CASSSGTGGQPQHF
DNA: TGTGCCAGCAGTTCAGGGACAGGGGGTCAGCCCCAGCATTTT

J: TRBJ1-4
V: TRBV6-5
size: .
D: .
CDR3: CASSYGGATNEKLFF
DNA: TGTGCCAGCAGTTACGGGGGGGCAACTAATGAAAAACTGTTTTTT

J: TRBJ1-5
V: TRBV4-3
size: once
D: .
CDR3: CASSHARNQPQHF
DNA: TGCGCCAGCAGCCATGCGAGAAATCAGCCCCAGCATTTT

J: TRBJ2-1
V: TRBV5-4
size: .
D: TRBD2
CDR3: CASSLAAGGYNEQFF
DNA: TGTGCCAGCAGCTTGGCTGCGGGGGGTTACAATGAGCAGTTCTTC

J: TRBJ2-3
V: TRBV9
size: .
D: .
CDR3: CASKAGGGDTQYF
DNA: TGTGCCAGCAAGGCAGGGGGGGGAGATACGCAGTATTTT

J: TRBJ2-7
V: TRBV6-1
size: .
D: TRBD1
CDR3: CASSEIYGTGPEQYF
DNA: TGTGCCAGCAGTGAAATCTATGGGACAGGGCCCGAGCAGTACTTC

J: TRBJ2-1
V: TRBV5-6
size: .
D: .
CDR3: CASSFWVIPSSYNEQFF
DNA: TGTGCCAGCAGCTTCTGGGTCATTCCGAGCTCCTACAATGAGCAGTTCTTC

J: TRBJ1-4
V: TRBV28
size: .
D: .
CDR3: CASSFGGQFGEKLFF
DNA: TGTGCCAGCAGTTTCGGGGGGCAATTTGGTGAAAAACTGTTTTTT

J: TRBJ2-5
V: TRBV7-2
size: .
D: TRBD1
CDR3: CASSLSTGQRETQYF
DNA: TGTGCCAGCAGCTTATCGACAGGGCAGAGAGAGACCCAGTACTTC

J: TRBJ2-5
V: TRBV5-1
size: .
D: TRBD2
CDR3: CASGGLAEQETQYF
DNA: TGCGCCAGCGGGGGACTAGCGGAGCAAGAGACCCAGTACTTC

J: TRBJ1-2
V: TRBV5-6
size: .
D: .
CDR3: CASSLPRQNNHYGYTF
DNA: TGTGCCAGCAGCCTCCCTCGACAGAATAATCACTATGGCTACACCTTC

J: TRBJ1-3
V: TRBV19
size: .
D: .
CDR3: CASRSSGNTIYF
DNA: TGTGCCAGCCGGTCCTCTGGAAACACCATATATTTT

J: TRBJ1-4
V: TRBV6-1
size: .
D: .
CDR3: CASNKAVQRHKKEKLFF
DNA: TGTGCCAGCAATAAAGCTGTACAGCGACACAAGAAGGAAAAACTGTTTTTT

J: TRBJ2-7
V: TRBV5-1
size: .
D: .
CDR3: CASSLEAIYSYEQYF
DNA: TGCGCCAGCAGCTTGGAAGCCATCTACTCCTACGAGCAGTACTTC

J: TRBJ2-2
V: TRBV7-9
size: once
D: TRBD2
CDR3: CASPTSGGARTGELFF
DNA: TGTGCCAGCCCGACTAGCGGGGGGGCTCGGACCGGGGAGCTGTTTTTT

J: TRBJ2-7
V: TRBV9
size: once
D: TRBD1
CDR3: CASSGPGQLNEQYF
DNA: TGTGCCAGCAGCGGACCGGGACAGTTGAACGAGCAGTACTTC

J: TRBJ1-1
V: TRBV5-1
size: .
D: .
CDR3: CASSLASRGNTEAFF
DNA: TGCGCCAGCAGCTTGGCCTCGAGGGGGAACACTGAAGCTTTCTTT

J: TRBJ1-5
V: TRBV19
size: .
D: .
CDR3: CASSMRGEEQPQHF
DNA: TGTGCCAGTAGTATGAGGGGGGAGGAGCAGCCCCAGCATTTT

J: TRBJ1-1
V: TRBV29-1
size: .
D: .
CDR3: CSVRSQNTEAFF
DNA: TGCAGCGTTCGTTCTCAGAACACTGAAGCTTTCTTT

J: TRBJ1-4
V: TRBV11-2
size: .
D: .
CDR3: CASSLYPDATNEKLFF
DNA: TGTGCCAGCAGCTTATACCCGGACGCAACTAATGAAAAACTGTTTTTT